The present entry profiles one T cell receptor (beta chain) with its context. After isolation, RNA underwent reverse transcription to generate cDNA as the sequencing template. This table comes from immunoSEQ multiplex PCR, and its TCRdb copy is limited to in-frame clones, with some not included. The sample has 4,000 to 5,000 clones, approximately 89% seen once. Regarding treatment: oral pan-JAK inhibitor, 5-10 mg twice daily. From alopecia areata patients, lesional scalp punch biopsies and peripheral blood were collected. V was cut by 5 bases and J by 4 bases, with 12 bases left in between. The CDR3 runs to 13 residues. The V gene's germline CDR1 is MNHEY and CDR2 SMNVEV (reference sequence). The sample belongs to a study of CD8+ T cells in alopecia areata.

The specimen was skin, collected at week 4, from a patient treated with tofacitinib. The genes are TRBV27 and TRBJ2-7; D gene unclear. The TCR sequence derives from a human donor with alopecia areata. The CDR3: CASSVGSRYEQYF. DNA for the CDR3: TGTGCCAGCAGTGTGGGTTCGAGATACGAGCAGTACTTC.